Given below is one TCR beta chain in context. Its antigen is as yet unknown. There are 14 residues in the CDR3. Trimming took 6 bases from V and 6 from J, leaving 15 bases between them. Germline V gene sequence: CDR1 LGHNA, CDR2 YSLEER. The source material, roughly 18-30 mg of unsorted bulk tissue, was used to co-extract RNA and DNA. Those sampled were patients whose primary liver carcinoma was treated by surgical resection. Donors were untreated and chronically infected with HBV. This specimen belongs to a study of tumor-infiltrating lymphocytes in primary liver carcinoma. Study-wide context: Spanning 4.2 to 10 cm, the tumors were T1-T3 N0M0. Broader study findings: Only about 8-25% of top clones showed up in all five tumor regions.

A primer in the constant region served to generate TCR beta cDNA from 500 ng of total RNA. A slightly modified ARM-PCR protocol with three nested multiplex PCR rounds produced these TCR beta libraries. Forward primers for TRBV1-TRBV30 and a C-beta reverse primer served the first two PCR rounds, at 10 cycles each. Via MiXCR, TCRdb re-called the multiplex PCR reads, giving one row per CDR3 protein. The table records about 21,000 distinct CDR3 sequences, over 60% of them present only once. Sequencing used liver tumor tissue from sampling region 1. Subset of the sample: tumor region T1, superior pole. The TCR originated in a woman in her thirties with primary liver carcinoma and hepatitis B virus infection. This chain connects TRBV4-3 to TRBJ2-1; D gene unclear. The CDR3 sequence is CASRHTELINEQFF. As DNA, the CDR3 is TGCGCCAGCAGACACACGGAGTTGATCAATGAGCAGTTCTTC.